This T cell receptor beta chain originates from a study of beta chain features in type 1 diabetes. About the research overall: Regarding age, gender and cell yields, patients proved similar to healthy donors.

The authors reverse transcribed all of the isolated RNA, so sequencing captured expressed TCRB transcripts. TCRdb's table, derived via immunoSEQ multiplex PCR, lists solely in-frame clones and lacks some. Here the sample spans about 240,000 clones, 25% to 30% being singletons. Study-wide results and limits: Moderate yet significant TCRB CDR3 shortening was seen in Type 1 diabetes patients in all four CD4+ subsets.

Concerning this clone: Its antigen is as yet unknown.

Per germline, CDR1 WSHSY and CDR2 SAAADI. The V gene lost 6 bases and the J gene lost 5 bases, with 17 bases spanning the gap. The CDR3 has 14 residues. The receptor comes from a young man in good health. The rearrangement uses TRBV10-2 and TRBJ2-7; weak D call: TRBD1 (6 bases). Material for sequencing was central memory CD4+ T cells from blood. The CDR3 region is CASRPRTASDEQYF. In DNA form, the CDR3 reads TGCGCCAGCAGGCCGCGGACAGCGAGCGACGAGCAGTACTTC.